A selection of T cell receptor beta chains follows, all from one sample in a study of T cell responses to AZD1222 COVID-19 vaccine. Using immunoSEQ multiplex PCR, the repertoire was profiled, and TCRdb retains in-frame clones only, with some absent. The sample holds about 100,000 clones, 85% to 90% seen once. The specimen comprised peripheral blood, sampled on day 0 of AZD1222 vaccination. The receptors come from an adult in good health. Each CDR3 is given with its conserved first and last residue. D genes are given only for firm matches. Rows give clone size only sometimes, using once, few, many, or a class for an expanded clone.

clone_size,d_call,v_call,j_call,cdr3_aa,cdr3_nt
-,-,TRBV12-2,TRBJ1-5,CASRRGRLRRHQPQHF,TGTGCAAGTCGCCGGGGTCGGCTACGGAGACATCAGCCCCAGCATTTT
-,-,TRBV9,TRBJ1-5,CASSVGGARGEPQHF,TGTGCCAGCAGCGTAGGAGGGGCGCGCGGGGAGCCCCAGCATTTT
-,-,TRBV19,TRBJ1-2,CASSIIQGKVNYGYTF,TGTGCCAGTAGTATTATCCAGGGGAAAGTTAACTATGGCTACACCTTC
-,-,TRBV20-1,TRBJ1-6,CSASRSTRDNSPLHF,TGCAGTGCTAGTAGGAGTACACGAGATAATTCACCCCTCCACTTT
-,-,TRBV7-9,TRBJ2-1,CASSPPGNEQFF,TGTGCCAGCAGCCCCCCTGGAAATGAGCAGTTCTTC
many,-,TRBV4-1,TRBJ1-2,CASSQDQGTYGYTF,TGCGCCAGCAGCCAAGACCAGGGGACCTATGGCTACACCTTC
-,TRBD1,TRBV15,TRBJ2-1,CATSGRDRGSVQFF,TGTGCCACCAGCGGTAGGGACAGGGGGTCCGTGCAGTTCTTC
-,-,TRBV12-3/TRBV12-4,TRBJ1-1,CASSPDSTEAFF,TGTGCCAGCAGCCCGGACAGCACTGAAGCTTTCTTT
-,-,TRBV14,TRBJ2-1,CASSQGARGLRGEQFF,TGTGCCAGCAGCCAAGGGGCCCGGGGTCTGAGGGGTGAGCAGTTCTTC
-,-,TRBV19,TRBJ1-5,CASSIRQNQPQHF,TGTGCCAGTAGTATCCGACAGAATCAGCCCCAGCATTTT
-,-,TRBV9,TRBJ1-1,CASSVAGADTEAFF,TGTGCCAGCAGCGTAGCAGGGGCGGACACTGAAGCTTTCTTT
-,TRBD2,TRBV5-1,TRBJ2-3,CASATQTGTTPAADTQYF,TGCGCCAGCGCCACACAAACCGGGACTACCCCTGCTGCAGATACGCAGTATTTT
-,-,TRBV30,TRBJ1-1,CAWHKRGSEAFF,TGTGCCTGGCACAAACGGGGATCTGAAGCTTTCTTT
-,-,TRBV9,TRBJ1-1,CASSVHRGPDTEAFF,TGTGCCAGCAGCGTCCATCGGGGGCCCGACACTGAAGCTTTCTTT